Listed below are T cell receptor beta chains from one sample, sequenced in a study of shared clonotypes between healthy human individuals. Data came from immunoSEQ multiplex PCR; TCRdb stores just in-frame clones and leaves some out. The sample lists 2,100,000 or so clones; more than 90% were seen once. The sequencing sample was made of naive CD4+ T cells sorted from blood. Source of these receptors: a man between 18 and 29 years old in good health. The CDR3 runs from the conserved cysteine through the conserved F or W. D genes are given only for firm matches. Clone size, where shown, is once, few, many, or a class for clones that have expanded.

j_call | v_call | d_call | clone_size | cdr3_nt | cdr3_aa
TRBJ1-4 | TRBV9 | TRBD1 | - | TGTGCCAGCAGCGTAGCTGGGGGACAGGGTAACGAAAAACTGTTTTTT | CASSVAGGQGNEKLFF
TRBJ1-4 | TRBV5-1 | - | - | TGCGCCAGCAGCCCGGGACCGTCGGATGAAAAACTGTTTTTT | CASSPGPSDEKLFF
TRBJ2-1 | TRBV5-1 | TRBD2 | - | TGCGCCAGCAGCTCGCCGGGACTAGCGGGCTTTGAGGAGCAGTTCTTC | CASSSPGLAGFEEQFF
TRBJ1-5 | TRBV5-6 | TRBD1 | - | TGTGCCAGCAGCGCGGACAGGGGGTTGCGAAATCAGCCCCAGCATTTT | CASSADRGLRNQPQHF
TRBJ2-3 | TRBV18 | - | - | TGTGCCAGCTCCGCTTTCCCGGCAGATACGCAGTATTTT | CASSAFPADTQYF
TRBJ2-5 | TRBV7-9 | - | - | TGTGCCAGCAGCTTAGATGCTCTCGGGAAAGAGACCCAGTACTTC | CASSLDALGKETQYF
TRBJ1-6 | TRBV9 | TRBD1 | - | TGTGCCAGCAGTACCCAGGGGGCGAGCTCCTATAATTCACCCCTCCACTTT | CASSTQGASSYNSPLHF
TRBJ2-1 | TRBV19 | - | - | TGTGCCAGTAGTATAAGTAACAATGAGCAGTTCTTC | CASSISNNEQFF
TRBJ1-1 | TRBV28 | - | - | TGTGCCAGCACTCGTGAAAACACTGAAGCTTTCTTT | CASTRENTEAFF
TRBJ2-7 | TRBV6-5 | - | few | TGTGCCAGCAGTTACTCCCGCCCAGGTAGAAGCTACGAGCAGTACTTC | CASSYSRPGRSYEQYF
TRBJ1-6 | TRBV2 | - | - | TGTGCCAGCAGGGGGGGCCTGAATTCACCCCTCCACTTT | CASRGGLNSPLHF
TRBJ2-2 | TRBV30 | - | - | TGTGCCTGGAGTGTTTTTCTACGGAGCACGGGGGAGCTGTTTTTT | CAWSVFLRSTGELFF
TRBJ2-5 | TRBV27 | TRBD1 | - | TGTGCCAGCAGTACAACAGGGGGCGGGGCAGAGACCCAGTACTTC | CASSTTGGGAETQYF
TRBJ1-2 | TRBV28 | - | once | TGTGCCAGCAGTCCACAGGCGATTCCCTTCTATGGCTACACCTTC | CASSPQAIPFYGYTF
TRBJ2-7 | TRBV7-2 | - | once | TGTGCCAGCAGCTTCGGACGTACTGAGGGCGAGCAGTACTTC | CASSFGRTEGEQYF
TRBJ2-5 | TRBV6-1 | TRBD2 | once | TGTGCCAGTCGAGCGGGAGTGGAGACCCAGTACTTC | CASRAGVETQYF
TRBJ1-1 | TRBV10-3 | - | - | TGTGCCATCAGTGAGGGGACACCTAACACTGAAGCTTTCTTT | CAISEGTPNTEAFF
TRBJ2-5 | TRBV19 | TRBD2 | - | TGTGCCAGTAGGGGGGGAGGGCCACAGCAAGAGACCCAGTACTTC | CASRGGGPQQETQYF
TRBJ2-7 | TRBV27 | - | - | TGTGCCAGCAGTTTGGGCAGGGGGGAGTACGAGCAGTACTTC | CASSLGRGEYEQYF
TRBJ2-6 | TRBV9 | TRBD1 | - | TGTGCCAGCAGCGTAGCTACAGGGGGCAGCTCTGGGGCCAACGTCCTGACTTTC | CASSVATGGSSGANVLTF
TRBJ2-2 | TRBV4-1 | TRBD2 | - | TGCGCCAGCAGCCAAGATCGGGGGGGCGCGATCACCGGGGAGCTGTTTTTT | CASSQDRGGAITGELFF
TRBJ2-3 | TRBV2 | TRBD1 | - | TGTGCCAGCAGGCCGGGACAGGGCGTGAATACGCAGTATTTT | CASRPGQGVNTQYF
TRBJ2-3 | TRBV30 | - | - | TGTGCCTGTGGAGGAGGGGGAGGGACAGATACGCAGTATTTT | CACGGGGGTDTQYF
TRBJ1-2 | TRBV9 | TRBD1 | - | TGTGCCAGCAGCGGAACGACAGGGTTCTTCGGCTACACCTTC | CASSGTTGFFGYTF